This T cell receptor beta chain derives from a study of blood T cell repertoires in COVID-19. Study-level information: Acute-phase and convalescent COVID-19 samples originated in the United States, Italy and Spain. PBMCs, B-cell-depleted T cells, or T cells provided the cDNA or gDNA that made up the material.

Authors' analysis steps: Counts of nucleated cells, estimated from reference gene primer amplification, were obtained. Profiling relied on immunoSEQ multiplex PCR, and the TCRdb table lists in-frame clones only, not all of them. V and J calls plus clone size are reproduced from that table; the DNA served to infer D and trimming. The repertoire consists of approximately 140,000 clones, with 84% occurring once and the leading ten covering around 2.2%. The CDR3 loop spans 16 amino acids. J lost 9 bases, V lost 0 bases, and 8 bases had no gene match. The germline CDR1 and CDR2 sequences are ENHRY and SYGVKD.

The source of this sequence is an older man with acute or convalescent COVID-19. Sequences were obtained from peripheral blood. This chain uses TRBV10-3 with TRBJ2-1; 10 nucleotides align to TRBD2. CDR3: CAISESASGREGEQFF. CDR3 bases: TGTGCCATCAGTGAGTCGGCCAGCGGGAGGGAGGGTGAGCAGTTCTTC.